A single sample is the source of the 23 T cell receptor beta chains below, sequenced in a study of blood T cell repertoires in COVID-19. Profiled with immunoSEQ multiplex PCR; TCRdb holds only in-frame clones, not every one. The sample has roughly 49,000 clones, approximately 82% seen once; the top ten hold around 6%. Sequenced input: peripheral blood. These receptors were taken from an elderly woman with acute or convalescent COVID-19.

The chain combines TRBV5-1 with TRBJ2-5; D remains ambiguous. CDR1 and CDR2 (germline): SGHRS, YFSETQ. V lost 3 bases, J lost 5 bases, and 5 bases lay in between. CDR3 length: 11 amino acids. CDR3 loop: CASSSRETQYF. CDR3 nucleotide sequence: TGCGCCAGCAGCTCTCGGGAGACCCAGTACTTC.

The chain has TRBV29-1 and TRBJ1-5; weak D call: TRBD1 (5 bases). Trimming stripped 4 bases from V and 2 bases from J, with 21 bases between. This CDR3 has 17 residues. Germline CDR1 reads SQVTM; CDR2 reads ANQGSEA. The CDR3 DNA reads TGCAGCGTTGCCGTTGGTCAGGGTGAGATGGGCAATCAGCCCCAGCATTTT. It translates to CSVAVGQGEMGNQPQHF. The entire variable domain, with the rest obtained from reference TRBV29-1 and TRBJ1-5, is as follows: SAVISQKPSRDICQRGTSLTIQCQVDSQVTMMFWYRQQPGQSLTLIATANQGSEATYESGFVIDKFPISRPNLTFSTLTVSNMSPEDSSIYLCSVAVGQGEMGNQPQHFGDGTRLSIL.

The chain uses TRBV7-8 and TRBJ2-7; 9 bases line up with TRBD1. This CDR3 has 15 amino acids. V shed 3 bases, J shed 2 bases, and the junction held 5 bases outside the gene matches. The germline gives CDR1 SGHVS, CDR2 FQNEAQ. The CDR3 sequence is CASSLTGGGTYEQYF. CDR3 nucleotides: TGTGCCAGCAGCTTGACAGGGGGTGGCACCTACGAGCAGTACTTC. Full variable domain (rest looked up from reference TRBV7-8 and TRBJ2-7): GAGVSQSPRYKVAKRGQDVALRCDPISGHVSLFWYQQALGQGPEFLTYFQNEAQLDKSGLPSDRFFAERPEGSVSTLKIQRTQQEDSAVYLCASSLTGGGTYEQYFGPGTRLTVT.

The rearrangement joins TRBV2 to TRBJ1-2; 7 bases are shared with TRBD1. Trimming at V came to 7 bases and at J to 2 bases, leaving 4 bases not matched to a gene. The CDR3 is 13 residues long. Germline V gives CDR1 SNHLY, CDR2 FYNNEI. CDR3 protein: CASTRQGNYGYTF. The CDR3, as DNA: TGTGCCAGCACCCGACAGGGAAACTATGGCTACACCTTC.

The genes are TRBV5-1 and TRBJ1-1; D is undetermined. Trimming took off 0 bases at V and 6 bases at J, with 15 bases between the two ends. CDR3 length equals 15 residues. From germline, CDR1 is SGHRS and CDR2 YFSETQ. The CDR3 is CASSLVGRVDAEAFF. CDR3 DNA sequence: TGCGCCAGCAGCTTGGTTGGGAGAGTAGATGCTGAAGCTTTCTTT. The full variable domain, rest sourced from reference TRBV5-1 and TRBJ1-1, is KAGVTQTPRYLIKTRGQQVTLSCSPISGHRSVSWYQQTPGQGLQFLFEYFSETQRNKGNFPGRFSGRQFSNSRSEMNVSTLELGDSALYLCASSLVGRVDAEAFFGQGTRLTVV.

This chain connects TRBV5-8 to TRBJ2-7, with TRBD1 identical over 8 bases. Germline loops: CDR1 SGHTS, CDR2 YDEGEE. The CDR3 runs to 15 residues. With 4 bases clipped from V and 1 base from J, the junction kept 7 bases outside the gene matches. CDR3 in amino acids: CASSDTRDRSYEQYF. The CDR3 bases are TGTGCCAGCAGCGATACCCGGGACAGGTCCTACGAGCAGTACTTC.

This chain connects TRBV19 to TRBJ2-5; the D gene is possibly TRBD1 (6 bases). This CDR3 region has 15 residues. Per the germline V gene, CDR1 is LNHDA and CDR2 is SQIVND (reference sequence). Trimming took 4 bases from V and 0 from J, leaving 12 bases between them. CDR3 region: CASSSRGNHQETQYF. DNA of the CDR3: TGTGCCAGTAGTAGCAGGGGAAACCACCAAGAGACCCAGTACTTC.

The gene calls are TRBV23-1 and TRBJ2-5; TRBD1 aligns across 11 bases. TRBV23-1 counts as an open reading frame of uncertain function. The CDR3 consists of 16 residues. V lost 3 bases to trimming and J lost 5 bases; unmatched junction nucleotides: 8. Here the CDR3 reads CASSHCGQGAEETQYF. The CDR3 region has the DNA TGCGCCAGCAGTCACTGCGGACAGGGGGCGGAGGAGACCCAGTACTTC.

The chain couples TRBV27 to TRBJ1-5, with D unresolved. The CDR3 runs 15 residues. Between the trimmed V and J ends, which lost 3 bases and 1 base, there was a span of 10 bases. In germline, CDR1 is MNHEY, CDR2 SMNVEV (reference sequence). CDR3 sequence: CASSFEGKSNQPQHF. The CDR3 nucleotides read TGTGCCAGCAGTTTTGAGGGAAAGAGCAATCAGCCCCAGCATTTT.

The chain joins TRBV7-9 to TRBJ1-4; perhaps TRBD1 as D (5 bases). Trimming took 6 bases from V and 0 from J, leaving 8 bases between them. This CDR3 is 14 amino acids long. Germline lookup yields CDR1 SEHNR and CDR2 FQNEAQ (reference sequence). CDR3 residues: CASSLTATNEKLFF. In nucleotides, the CDR3 is TGTGCCAGCAGTTTGACAGCAACTAATGAAAAACTGTTTTTT.

The CDR3 DNA is TGTGCCAGTAGTCCGATAGGAGGGACTGGTTACACCTTC. Encoded protein: CASSPIGGTGYTF. This sequence joins TRBV19 and TRBJ1-2; perhaps TRBD1 as D (5 bases). Germline V lookup: CDR1 LNHDA, CDR2 SQIVND (reference sequence). Deletions cut 5 bases from V and 11 bases from J, with 18 bases between. This CDR3 contains 13 residues.

The chain is built from TRBV6-5 and TRBJ1-2, with D unclear. The germline gives CDR1 MNHEY, CDR2 SVGAGI. The length of the CDR3 is 16 residues. Deletions cut 2 bases from V and 4 bases from J, with 17 bases between. In nucleotides, the CDR3 is TGTGCCAGCAGTTACCTCTTTGGAGGGAAGACCTATGGCTACACCTTC. It encodes CASSYLFGGKTYGYTF.

V and J are TRBV11-2 and TRBJ2-7, with a possible D match to TRBD2 (7 bases). CDR1 SGHAT and CDR2 FQNNGV come from the germline V gene. The CDR3 has 15 amino acids. The germline V and J ends were trimmed by 7 bases and 2 bases, with 18 bases remaining between them. The CDR3 reads CASTSYGGGPYEQYF. The CDR3, as DNA: TGTGCCAGCACTTCATATGGGGGGGGCCCCTACGAGCAGTACTTC. The full variable domain, its missing parts supplied by reference TRBV11-2 and TRBJ2-7, is EAGVAQSPRYKIIEKRQSVAFWCNPISGHATLYWYQQILGQGPKLLIQFQNNGVVDDSQLPKDRFSAERLKGVDSTLKIQPAKLEDSAVYLCASTSYGGGPYEQYFGPGTRLTVT.

V is TRBV4-1 and J is TRBJ2-2; TRBD2 aligns across 8 bases. Trimming at V came to 6 bases and at J to 0 bases, leaving 15 bases not matched to a gene. Germline CDR1 reads MGHRA; CDR2 reads YSYEKL. The CDR3 extends over 19 amino acids. The CDR3 DNA reads as TGCGCCAGCAGTCCGGGACTAGGACCCGCGGGGTCGAACACCGGGGAGCTGTTTTTT. Its protein is CASSPGLGPAGSNTGELFF.

The CDR3 sequence: CASSLTATGGRQFF. CDR3 nucleotide sequence: TGTGCCAGCAGCTTAACCGCTACAGGGGGACGTCAGTTCTTC. The chain has TRBV7-9 and TRBJ2-1; 8 nucleotides agree with TRBD1. The CDR3 has 14 amino acids. The germline V gene has CDR1 SEHNR and CDR2 FQNEAQ (reference sequence). V trimming: 2 bases; J trimming: 13 bases; junction bases outside the gene matches: 10.

The CDR3 region is CASSYSSGQRTEAFF. In DNA, the CDR3 is TGTGCCAGCAGTTACTCGTCCGGCCAGCGCACTGAAGCTTTCTTT. This rearrangement joins TRBV6-5 to TRBJ1-1; D gene uncertain. CDR1 MNHEY and CDR2 SVGAGI come from the germline V gene. The CDR3 length is 15 residues. Trimming cost V 0 bases and J 4 bases, with 12 bases left between them.

J is TRBJ1-1 and V is TRBV9, with D unclear. In germline, CDR1 is SGDLS, CDR2 YYNGEE. This CDR3 has 15 amino acids. V lost 4 bases and J lost 4, with 17 bases in between. The CDR3 bases are TGTGCCAGCAGCCCCCCCCGAGGAGCGTTCACTGAAGCTTTCTTT. Amino acids: CASSPPRGAFTEAFF.

This clone was picked up one time. The chain uses TRBV3-1 (or the pseudogene TRBV3-2) and TRBJ1-2; D unclear. The V gene's germline CDR1 is LGHDT and CDR2 YNNKEL (reference sequence). There are 15 residues in the CDR3. V was pared by 1 base and J by 7 bases, with 16 bases between. The CDR3 DNA sequence: TGTGCCAGCAGCCAAGTGCAGGCCAGATTGAGTGGCTACACCTTC. This encodes CASSQVQARLSGYTF.

The chain couples TRBV30 to TRBJ1-2; TRBD1 matches at 8 bases. V was pared by 2 bases and J by 3 bases, with 2 bases of the junction left unmatched. Germline CDR1 and CDR2: GTSNPN and SVGIG (reference sequence). The CDR3 totals 13 residues. This CDR3 reads CAWSQGAYYGYTF. The CDR3 nucleotides read TGTGCCTGGAGTCAGGGGGCGTACTATGGCTACACCTTC. The full variable domain, its missing parts supplied by reference TRBV30 and TRBJ1-2, is SQTIHQWPATLVQPVGSPLSLECTVEGTSNPNLYWYRQAAGRGLQLLFYSVGIGQISSEVPQNLSASRPQDRQFILSSKKLLLSDSGFYLCAWSQGAYYGYTFGSGTRLTVV.

V and J are TRBV5-1 and TRBJ2-5, with TRBD2 identical over 10 bases. Germline-derived CDR1 and CDR2 are SGHRS and YFSETQ. Trimming removed 0 bases from V and 3 bases from J; junction bases left unmatched: 5. This CDR3 spans 16 amino acids. This CDR3 reads CASSLALAGEKETQYF. The CDR3, as DNA: TGCGCCAGCAGCTTGGCGCTAGCGGGAGAAAAAGAGACCCAGTACTTC.

V and J are TRBV5-1 and TRBJ2-7; 9 bases are shared with TRBD2. The CDR3 extends over 14 amino acids. The germline gives CDR1 SGHRS, CDR2 YFSETQ. Trimming removed 8 bases from V and 1 base from J; junction bases left unmatched: 7. CDR3: CASSYSGGSYEQYF. The DNA of the CDR3 is TGCGCCAGTTCTTATAGCGGGGGATCCTACGAGCAGTACTTC.

This chain uses TRBV29-1 with TRBJ2-1; 10 nucleotides agree with TRBD2. V lost 4 bases and J lost 6; bases outside the gene matches: 9. Germline V CDR1 and CDR2: SQVTM, ANQGSEA. The CDR3 contains 15 residues. The CDR3 nucleotides are TGCAGCGTTGCGCCGGGACTAGCGCCTTTCAATGAGCAGTTCTTC. Protein product: CSVAPGLAPFNEQFF.

The V gene is TRBV30, the J gene TRBJ1-2, with a weak D call TRBD1 (6 bases). Germline assignment: CDR1 GTSNPN and CDR2 SVGIG (reference sequence). V lost 5 bases and J lost 4, with 14 bases in between. This CDR3 has 13 residues. DNA for the CDR3: TGTGCCTGGGTCCGGGGGGCCGTCTATGGCTACACCTTC. This translates into CAWVRGAVYGYTF.